The clone carrying this TCR beta chain was picked up a small number of times. The record originates from a study of regulatory T cells in long-lasting Graves disease. The CDR3 sequence is 13 residues long. V gave up 3 bases and J gave up 9 bases; unmatched junction bases: 5. Germline CDR1 is SGDLS and CDR2 is YYNGEE. Noted time point: newly diagnosed GD, antithyroid drugs for less than 3 months. Extracted PBMC RNA gave rise to the TCR library. Building the TCR beta libraries relied on iRepertoire HTBI primers, and CDR3 regions underwent Arm-PCR. From the multiplex PCR reads, TCRdb called clonotypes with MiXCR, one entry per CDR3 protein. The profile shows about 200,000 distinct CDR3 sequences, approximately 20% of them singletons.

Sequenced material: peripheral blood mononuclear cells (PBMCs), taken at new diagnosis, from a patient treated with antithyroid drugs. The TCR originated in a female donor with Graves disease. The chain carries TRBV9 and TRBJ2-1, with 8 bases lining up with TRBD1. The CDR3 nucleotides are TGTGCCAGCAGCGAACTAGGGACAGGTGAGCAGTTCTTC. Its protein product is CASSELGTGEQFF. Full variable domain (missing parts from reference TRBV9 and TRBJ2-1): DSGVTQTPKHLITATGQRVTLRCSPRSGDLSVYWYQQSLDQGLQFLIQYYNGEERAKGNILERFSAQQFPDLHSELNLSSLELGDSALYFCASSELGTGEQFFGPGTRLTVL.